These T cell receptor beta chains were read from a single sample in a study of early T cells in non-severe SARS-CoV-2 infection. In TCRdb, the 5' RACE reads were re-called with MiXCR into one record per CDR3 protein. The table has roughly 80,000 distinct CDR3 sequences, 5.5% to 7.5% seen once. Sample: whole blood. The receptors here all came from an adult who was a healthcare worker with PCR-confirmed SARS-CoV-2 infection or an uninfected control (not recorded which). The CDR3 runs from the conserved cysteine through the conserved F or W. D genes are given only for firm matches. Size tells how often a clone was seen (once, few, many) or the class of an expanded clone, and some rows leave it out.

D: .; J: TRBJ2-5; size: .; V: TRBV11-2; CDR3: CASSLEFGQVQETQYF; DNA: TGTGCCAGCAGCTTAGAATTCGGACAAGTTCAAGAGACCCAGTACTTC
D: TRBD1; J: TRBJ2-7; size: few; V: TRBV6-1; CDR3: CASSPDRVSYEQYF; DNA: TGTGCCAGCAGTCCGGACAGGGTTAGCTACGAGCAGTACTTC
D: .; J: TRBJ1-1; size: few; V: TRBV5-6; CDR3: CASSAESLNTEAFF; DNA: TGTGCCAGCAGTGCGGAATCTTTGAACACTGAAGCTTTCTTT
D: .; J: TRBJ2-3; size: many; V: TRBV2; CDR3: CASSAGWRDTDTQYF; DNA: TGTGCCAGCAGTGCTGGCTGGCGGGACACAGATACGCAGTATTTT
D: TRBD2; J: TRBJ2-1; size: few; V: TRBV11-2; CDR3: CASSFSLGTSGTNEQFF; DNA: TGTGCCAGCAGCTTTAGTTTGGGGACTAGCGGTACCAATGAGCAGTTCTTC
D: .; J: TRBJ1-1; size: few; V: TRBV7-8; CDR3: CASSLKAGKAEAFF; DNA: TGTGCCAGCAGCTTAAAGGCGGGGAAGGCTGAAGCTTTCTTT
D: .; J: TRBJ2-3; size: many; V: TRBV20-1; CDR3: CSAAGTDTQYF; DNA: TGCAGTGCCGCGGGCACAGATACGCAGTATTTT
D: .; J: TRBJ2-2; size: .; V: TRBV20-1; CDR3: CSARELNTWELFF; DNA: TGCAGTGCCCGAGAACTGAACACCTGGGAGCTGTTTTTT
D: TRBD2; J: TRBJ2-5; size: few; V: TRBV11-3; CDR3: CASSLGLAGGPGETQYF; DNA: TGTGCCAGCAGCTTGGGGCTAGCGGGAGGGCCAGGAGAGACCCAGTACTTC
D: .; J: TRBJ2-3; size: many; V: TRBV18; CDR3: CASSPTTQRTDTQYF; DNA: TGTGCCAGCTCACCGACTACCCAACGCACAGATACGCAGTATTTT
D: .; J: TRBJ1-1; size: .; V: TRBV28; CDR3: CASSFYEGPEAFF; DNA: TGTGCCAGCAGTTTTTACGAGGGCCCTGAAGCTTTCTTT
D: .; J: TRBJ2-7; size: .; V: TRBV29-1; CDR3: CSVGNSRDTTRREQYF; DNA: TGCAGCGTTGGAAACAGCCGGGACACTACCCGTCGGGAGCAGTACTTC
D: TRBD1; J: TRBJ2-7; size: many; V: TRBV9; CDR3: CASSVDGTDTYEQYF; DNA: TGTGCCAGCAGCGTAGACGGGACAGACACCTACGAGCAGTACTTC
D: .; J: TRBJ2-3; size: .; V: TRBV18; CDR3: CASSPPTGGTDTQYF; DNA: TGTGCCAGCTCACCACCCACAGGCGGCACAGATACGCAGTATTTT
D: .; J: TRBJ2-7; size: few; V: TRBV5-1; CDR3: CASSLEPENEQYF; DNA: TGCGCCAGCAGCTTGGAACCAGAAAACGAGCAGTACTTC
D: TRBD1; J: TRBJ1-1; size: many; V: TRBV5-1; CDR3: CASRQGTGGPYTEAFF; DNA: TGCGCCAGCAGACAAGGGACAGGGGGACCTTACACTGAAGCTTTCTTT
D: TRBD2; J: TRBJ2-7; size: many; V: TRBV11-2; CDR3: CASSGLAGYEQYF; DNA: TGTGCCAGCAGCGGGCTAGCGGGCTACGAGCAGTACTTC
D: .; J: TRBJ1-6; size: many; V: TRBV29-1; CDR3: CSAVEGSGSPLHF; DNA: TGCAGCGCCGTGGAGGGGTCGGGGTCACCCCTCCACTTT
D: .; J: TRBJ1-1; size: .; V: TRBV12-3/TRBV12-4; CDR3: CASSRSSDRIEAFF; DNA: TGTGCCAGCAGCCGATCATCCGACAGGATTGAAGCTTTCTTT
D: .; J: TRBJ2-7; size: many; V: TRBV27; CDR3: CASSYHQFGEQYF; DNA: TGTGCCAGCAGTTACCATCAGTTTGGGGAGCAGTACTTC
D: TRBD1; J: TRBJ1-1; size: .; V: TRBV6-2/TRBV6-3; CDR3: CASRSDRVNTEAFF; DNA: TGTGCCAGCAGATCCGACAGGGTGAACACTGAAGCTTTCTTT
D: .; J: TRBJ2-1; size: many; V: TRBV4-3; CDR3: CASSQGPPGEQFF; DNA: TGCGCCAGCAGCCAAGGGCCCCCCGGGGAGCAGTTCTTC
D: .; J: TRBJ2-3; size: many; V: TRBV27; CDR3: CASSLASVPDTQYF; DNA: TGTGCCAGCAGTTTAGCTAGCGTCCCAGATACGCAGTATTTT
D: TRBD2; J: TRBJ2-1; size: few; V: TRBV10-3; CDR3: CAISETSGGNEQFF; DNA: TGTGCCATCAGTGAGACTAGCGGGGGCAATGAGCAGTTCTTC
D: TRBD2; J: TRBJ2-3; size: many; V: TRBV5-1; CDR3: CASAREAGGRGDTQYF; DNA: TGCGCCAGCGCCCGGGAAGCGGGGGGGCGAGGGGATACGCAGTATTTT
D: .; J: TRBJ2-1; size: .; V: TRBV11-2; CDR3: CASSLYGGRTYNEQFF; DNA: TGTGCCAGCAGCTTATACGGGGGTCGAACCTACAATGAGCAGTTCTTC
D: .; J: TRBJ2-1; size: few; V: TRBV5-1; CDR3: CASSLGPTSDEEFF; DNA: TGCGCCAGCAGCTTGGGACCCACTAGTGATGAGGAGTTCTTC